This T cell receptor (beta chain) was recovered during a study of cytomegalovirus exposure and HLA in healthy donors. At the level of the study: The 120 or so validation repertoires were reported in a later analysis to have been generated on the same platform as the roughly 670 first-cohort repertoires. Study-level findings and limits: A few CMV-associated chains proved CMV antigen-specific in vitro. Rare TCR sequences predominated, though certain public TCRs were found in many donors. According to the study, some 160 TCR beta chains were cytomegalovirus-associated.

The method was immunoSEQ multiplex PCR; TCRdb's version includes in-frame clones alone and lacks a portion of them. The table has 68,000 or so clones, about 89% seen once. Germline assignment: CDR1 LNHDA and CDR2 SQIVND (reference sequence). The CDR3 runs to 19 residues. V lost 6 bases and J lost 1, with 25 bases in between. Regarding this clone: Its target is unknown.

This receptor was taken from a man between 18 and 29 years old in good health and CMV-seronegative. Sequenced: PBMCs. This rearrangement joins TRBV19 to TRBJ1-5; no clear D gene. The chain's CDR3 is CASRPGKGPVPRSNQPQHF. The CDR3 DNA sequence: TGTGCCAGTAGGCCCGGGAAAGGGCCCGTCCCCCGAAGCAATCAGCCCCAGCATTTT.